Described below is a single TCR beta chain sequence and its context. The donors comprised healthy bone marrow donors. This entry is derived from a study of cytomegalovirus exposure and HLA in healthy donors. V dropped 3 bases and J dropped 1 base, with 13 bases sitting between them. Germline CDR1 LNHDA, CDR2 SQIVND (reference sequence). The CDR3 contains 16 residues. Use of 60 Vbeta and 13 Jbeta primers characterized the PCR. Produced via immunoSEQ multiplex PCR; TCRdb's table is partial and in-frame only. This table has about 130,000 clones, 80% appearing once. Sequencing used PBMCs. This TCR was sampled from a man aged 25-45 years in good health. The V call is TRBV19, the J call TRBJ1-5; no clear D gene. The CDR3 sequence: CASSMAEGLSNQPQHF. The CDR3, as DNA: TGTGCCAGTAGTATGGCGGAGGGTTTGAGCAATCAGCCCCAGCATTTT.